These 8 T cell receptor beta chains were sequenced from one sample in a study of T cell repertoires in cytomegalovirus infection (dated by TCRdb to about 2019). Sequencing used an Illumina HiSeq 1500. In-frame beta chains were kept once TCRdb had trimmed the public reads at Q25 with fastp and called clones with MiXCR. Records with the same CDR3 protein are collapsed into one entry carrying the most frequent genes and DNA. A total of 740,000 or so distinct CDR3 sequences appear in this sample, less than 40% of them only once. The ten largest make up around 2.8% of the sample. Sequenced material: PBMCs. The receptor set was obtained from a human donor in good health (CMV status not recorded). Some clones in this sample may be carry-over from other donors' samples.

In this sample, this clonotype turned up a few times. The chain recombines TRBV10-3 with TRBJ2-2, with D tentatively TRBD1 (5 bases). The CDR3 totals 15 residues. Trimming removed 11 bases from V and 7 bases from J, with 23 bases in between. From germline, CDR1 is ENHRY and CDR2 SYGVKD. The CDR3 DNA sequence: TGTGCCTCGCAGGGTATGGCTGGAGTAGGCGGGGAGCTGTTTTTT. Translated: CASQGMAGVGGELFF.

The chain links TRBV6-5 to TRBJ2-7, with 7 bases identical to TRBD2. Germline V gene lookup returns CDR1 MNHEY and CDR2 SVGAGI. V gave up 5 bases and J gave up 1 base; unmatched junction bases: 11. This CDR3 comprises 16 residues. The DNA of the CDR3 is TGTGCCAGCAGTGACCAAATCGGAGCGGGGTCCTACGAGCAGTACTTC. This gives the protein CASSDQIGAGSYEQYF.

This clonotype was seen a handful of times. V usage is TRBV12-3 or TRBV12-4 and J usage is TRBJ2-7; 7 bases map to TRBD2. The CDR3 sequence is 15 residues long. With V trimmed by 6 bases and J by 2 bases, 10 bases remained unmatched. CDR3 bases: TGTGCCAGCAGGACGAGAAGCGGGACGACCTACGAGCAGTACTTC. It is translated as CASRTRSGTTYEQYF.

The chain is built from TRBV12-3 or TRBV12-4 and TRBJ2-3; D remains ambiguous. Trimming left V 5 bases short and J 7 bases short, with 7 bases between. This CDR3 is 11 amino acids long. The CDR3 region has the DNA TGTGCCAGCAGTCCTCCCAATACGCAGTATTTT. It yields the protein CASSPPNTQYF.

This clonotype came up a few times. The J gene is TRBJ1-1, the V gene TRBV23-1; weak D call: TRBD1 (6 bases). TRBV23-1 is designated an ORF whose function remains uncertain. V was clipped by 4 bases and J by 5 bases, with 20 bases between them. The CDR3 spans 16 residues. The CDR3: CASSRPVQGEGTEAFF. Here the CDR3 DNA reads TGCGCCAGCAGTCGCCCAGTACAGGGAGAGGGAACTGAAGCTTTCTTT.

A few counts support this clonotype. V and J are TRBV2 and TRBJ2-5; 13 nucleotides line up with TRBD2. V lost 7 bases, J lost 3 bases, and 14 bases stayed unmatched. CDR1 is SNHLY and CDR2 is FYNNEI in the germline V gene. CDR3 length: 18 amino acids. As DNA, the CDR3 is TGTGCCAGCACTGGAATTTCCCAACTAGCGGGGGGGGAAGAGACCCAGTACTTC. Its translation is CASTGISQLAGGEETQYF.

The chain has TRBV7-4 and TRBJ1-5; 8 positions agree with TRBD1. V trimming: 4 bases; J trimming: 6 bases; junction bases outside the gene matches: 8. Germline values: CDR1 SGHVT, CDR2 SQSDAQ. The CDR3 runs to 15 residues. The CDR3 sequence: CASSSTGQGTQPQHF. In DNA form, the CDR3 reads TGTGCCAGCAGCTCCACCGGACAGGGCACTCAGCCCCAGCATTTT.

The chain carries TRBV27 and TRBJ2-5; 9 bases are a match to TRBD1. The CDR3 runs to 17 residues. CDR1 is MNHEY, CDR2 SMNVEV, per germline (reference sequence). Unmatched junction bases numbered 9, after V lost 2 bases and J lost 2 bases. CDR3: CASSLMGQGRSQETQYF. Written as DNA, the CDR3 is TGTGCCAGCAGTTTAATGGGACAGGGCCGTTCGCAAGAGACCCAGTACTTC.